This entry lists 2 T cell receptor beta chains sequenced from one sample in a study of T cell responses to AZD1222 COVID-19 vaccine. Assay: immunoSEQ multiplex PCR; the TCRdb copy retains only in-frame clones and omits some. The sample lists 50,000 to 60,000 clones, 70% to 80% seen once, with less than 5% in the top ten. Sequencing was performed on peripheral blood, taken 28 days after the second AZD1222 dose. These receptors all stem from an adult who received the AZD1222 COVID-19 vaccine.

This clone came up a few times. This chain uses TRBV12-3 or TRBV12-4 with TRBJ2-1; 8 bases line up with TRBD2. The length of the CDR3 is 13 residues. V was clipped by 6 bases and J by 7 bases; unmatched bases: 5. The CDR3 protein is CASSPGGGNEQFF. CDR3 DNA sequence: TGTGCCAGCAGCCCCGGGGGGGGGAATGAGCAGTTCTTC.

This clone turned up a few times. The rearrangement joins TRBV28 to TRBJ1-3; no firm D call. The CDR3 length is 10 residues. Germline CDR1 MDHEN, CDR2 SYDVKM. Trimming cost V 7 bases and J 7 bases, with 5 bases left between them. This CDR3 is CASIKNTIYF. The CDR3 coding sequence is TGTGCCAGCATTAAGAACACCATATATTTT. Complete variable domain (other parts from reference TRBV28 and TRBJ1-3): DVKVTQSSRYLVKRTGEKVFLECVQDMDHENMFWYRQDPGLGLRLIYFSYDVKMKEKGDIPEGYSVSREKKERFSLILESASTNQTSMYLCASIKNTIYFGEGSWLTVV.